This TCR beta chain was found in a study of identifying expanded T cells in peripheral blood. During the collection period, no donor immune events like infections were recorded. The CDR3 loop spans 13 amino acids. Germline CDR1 and CDR2: SGDLS and YYNGEE. Trimming cost V 4 bases and J 8 bases, with 12 bases left between them. As regards this clone: Its antigen is currently unknown.

Findings and caveats of the study: Clone count variance between roughly 2-week samples rose with total template count.

The method was immunoSEQ multiplex PCR; TCRdb's version includes in-frame clones alone and lacks a portion of them. The sample lists approximately 50,000 clones, 82% seen once, with 13% to 15% in the top ten. V gene TRBV9 combines with J gene TRBJ2-2; D is ambiguous. Material: blood. The source is a person aged 18 to 75 in good health. This CDR3 reads CASSPNHGGELFF. CDR3 DNA: TGTGCCAGCAGCCCGAACCATGGAGGGGAGCTGTTTTTT.